A single TCR beta chain is shown here with its context. Antigen specificity is unknown. The entry originates in a study of cytomegalovirus exposure and HLA in healthy donors. Study at large: HLA-typed donors contributed 65 million to 95 million unique TCRs, which were held in an early data release.

Primers: 60 Vbeta forward and 13 Jbeta reverse. The table came from immunoSEQ multiplex PCR; TCRdb's copy has only in-frame clones and leaves some out. The table has about 140,000 clones, approximately 72% seen once; the top ten hold 5.5% to 7.5%. The study, taken as a whole, reports: Most TCR sequences were seen very rarely across donors, but some public TCRs occurred in many.

This CDR3 spans 16 amino acids. Germline V gene lookup returns CDR1 SGHRS and CDR2 YFSETQ. J was trimmed by 8 bases and V by 0 bases; bases with no gene match: 8. This clonotype originated in a woman in her sixties in good health and CMV-seronegative. The sequenced material came from PBMCs. This chain links TRBV5-1 with TRBJ2-1; 10 nucleotides match TRBD1. The CDR3 DNA reads TGCGCCAGCAGCTTGGCCTGGGACAGGGGTGACTATGAGCAGTTCTTC. It translates to CASSLAWDRGDYEQFF.